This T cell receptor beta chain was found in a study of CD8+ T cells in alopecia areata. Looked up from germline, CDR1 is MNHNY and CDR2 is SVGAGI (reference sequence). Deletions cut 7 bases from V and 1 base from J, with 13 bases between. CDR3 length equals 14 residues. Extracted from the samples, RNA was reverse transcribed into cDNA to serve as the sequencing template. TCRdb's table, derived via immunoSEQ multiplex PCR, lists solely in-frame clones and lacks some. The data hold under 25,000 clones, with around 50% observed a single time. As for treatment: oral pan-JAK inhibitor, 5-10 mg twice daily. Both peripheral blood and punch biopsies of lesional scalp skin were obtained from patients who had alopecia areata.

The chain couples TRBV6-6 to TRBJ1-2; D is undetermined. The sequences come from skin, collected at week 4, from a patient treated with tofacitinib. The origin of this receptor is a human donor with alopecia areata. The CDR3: CASTQARGNYGYTF. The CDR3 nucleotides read TGTGCCAGCACCCAGGCCCGGGGTAACTATGGCTACACCTTC.